The 18 T cell receptor beta chains reported below all come from one sample, sequenced in a study of spatial heterogeneity in lung cancer. Indicated time point: sample taken at primary tumor resection. Whole RNA, which was extracted from tumor, nontumor lung tissue or frozen PBMC, was sequenced without any cell sorting. TCRdb re-derived calls from the 5' RACE reads in MiXCR, one entry per CDR3 protein. The table records about 12,000 distinct CDR3 sequences, over 15% of them present only once. The material was PBMCs, obtained at surgery. These receptors came from a male donor with early-stage non-small cell lung cancer.

This clonotype was observed a handful of times. The chain has TRBV7-9 and TRBJ2-5; TRBD1 might be the D (5 bases). Germline V gene data show CDR1 as SEHNR and CDR2 as FQNEAQ (reference sequence). There are 13 residues in the CDR3. Trimming stripped 1 base from V and 5 bases from J, with 8 bases between. Here the CDR3 reads CASSLVGAETQYF. The CDR3 region has the DNA TGTGCCAGCAGCTTAGTTGGGGCCGAGACCCAGTACTTC.

The table lists this clonotype with many counts. The rearrangement joins TRBV4-2 to TRBJ2-5, with 13 nucleotides matching TRBD2. After removal of 6 bases from V and 4 bases from J, the junction contained 5 bases not matched to a gene. Looked up from germline, CDR1 is LGHNA and CDR2 is YNFKEQ. The CDR3 totals 15 residues. For the CDR3, the DNA is TGTGCCAGCAGACGGGGACTAGCGGGAACAGAGACCCAGTACTTC. This codes for CASRRGLAGTETQYF.

This clonotype was recorded a few times. The V call is TRBV12-3 or TRBV12-4, the J call TRBJ1-1; TRBD1 is a possible D gene (6 bases). CDR3 length: 13 amino acids. V was clipped by 8 bases and J by 0 bases, with 10 bases between them. In DNA, the CDR3 is TGTGCCAGCCAGGGGATTATGAACACTGAAGCTTTCTTT. Amino acids: CASQGIMNTEAFF.

This chain connects TRBV4-1 to TRBJ2-7; maybe TRBD2 (6 bases). Trimming cost V 1 base and J 12 bases, with 16 bases left between them. The CDR3 is 13 residues long. Germline V gene data show CDR1 as MGHRA and CDR2 as YSYEKL. The CDR3 sequence: CASSQGEADLLYF. The CDR3 region has the DNA TGCGCCAGCAGCCAAGGGGAGGCCGACCTGCTGTACTTC.

This clonotype appeared a few times. The J gene is TRBJ2-2, the V gene TRBV7-9; D unclear. Between the trimmed V and J ends, which lost 2 bases and 11 bases, there was a span of 15 bases. Germline CDR1 SEHNR, CDR2 FQNEAQ (reference sequence). The CDR3 is 14 amino acids. In DNA form, the CDR3 reads TGTGCCAGCAGCTTACAGACGGGCCGAGACGAGCTGTTTTTT. Amino acids: CASSLQTGRDELFF.

The J gene is TRBJ1-1, the V gene TRBV29-1; the match to TRBD1 covers 9 bases. CDR1 and CDR2 from the germline V gene are SQVTM and ANQGSEA. The V and J ends lost 7 bases and 6 bases, in that order; junction bases with no gene match: 9. The CDR3 runs to 13 residues. The CDR3 DNA reads TGCAGCGCGGGACAGGGAGATAGGGCTGAAGCTTTCTTT. As protein: CSAGQGDRAEAFF.

This clonotype was detected many times. The V and J genes are TRBV4-1 and TRBJ2-6; D is possibly TRBD1 (7 bases). V was shortened by 4 bases and J by 14 bases, with 24 bases between the two germline ends. The CDR3 covers 16 residues. Germline loops: CDR1 MGHRA, CDR2 YSYEKL. The CDR3 sequence is CASSPDPKRRGPLLTF. The CDR3, as DNA: TGCGCCAGCAGCCCCGATCCCAAAAGGAGGGGGCCCCTCCTGACTTTC.

J is TRBJ2-2 and V is TRBV7-3; maybe TRBD2 (6 bases). Trimming pared 5 bases from V and 5 bases from J, leaving 18 bases between. The length of the CDR3 is 16 residues. From germline, CDR1 is SGHTA and CDR2 FQGTGA. The CDR3 region is CASSAQTRAGTGELFF. CDR3 sequence (DNA): TGTGCCAGCAGCGCCCAGACTAGGGCCGGGACCGGGGAGCTGTTTTTT.

This clonotype was counted a few times. This chain links TRBV5-1 with TRBJ1-6; possible D gene TRBD1, 6 bases. CDR1 is SGHRS and CDR2 is YFSETQ in the germline V gene. The length of the CDR3 is 14 residues. V gave up 5 bases and J gave up 8 bases, with 14 bases separating them. The CDR3 DNA is TGCGCCAGCAGACCAGGGGTTTCCGATTCACCCCTCCACTTT. Translating gives CASRPGVSDSPLHF.

The rearrangement links TRBV19 to TRBJ2-2, with D perhaps TRBD2 (5 bases). V was pared by 9 bases and J by 6 bases, with 14 bases between. Germline V gives CDR1 LNHDA, CDR2 SQIVND (reference sequence). CDR3 length: 13 residues. The CDR3 protein is CASAILAPGELFF. The CDR3 DNA is TGTGCCAGCGCTATCTTAGCGCCCGGGGAGCTGTTTTTT.

This clonotype was observed at least ten times. The chain employs TRBV18 and TRBJ2-1; TRBD1 matches at 9 bases. V trimming: 3 bases; J trimming: 7 bases; junction bases outside the gene matches: 7. This CDR3 has 15 residues. Germline V gene data show CDR1 as KGHSH and CDR2 as LQKENI. This CDR3 is CASSPGTGPKNEQFF. The CDR3 bases are TGTGCCAGCTCACCGGGGACAGGGCCCAAGAATGAGCAGTTCTTC.

This chain uses TRBV29-1 with TRBJ2-2; unclear D gene. Trimming took off 4 bases at V and 5 bases at J, with 17 bases between the two ends. There are 15 residues in the CDR3. Germline-derived CDR1 and CDR2 are SQVTM and ANQGSEA. The CDR3 sequence: CSVGNRQKSTGELFF. CDR3 DNA: TGCAGCGTTGGGAACAGACAAAAATCAACCGGGGAGCTGTTTTTT.

The genes are TRBV29-1 and TRBJ2-3; D unclear. The CDR3 spans 13 residues. Germline CDR1 SQVTM, CDR2 ANQGSEA. Deletions cut 4 bases from V and 1 base from J, with 9 bases between. CDR3 coding DNA: TGCAGCGTTGTTCGCGGCGGCACAGATACGCAGTATTTT. It codes for CSVVRGGTDTQYF.

This clonotype has at least ten counts. This sequence joins TRBV15 and TRBJ1-5; the D is unclear. With 3 bases removed from V and 5 bases from J, the gap between germline ends came to 17 bases. Germline V CDR1 and CDR2: LNHNV, YYDKDF (reference sequence). The CDR3 runs 16 residues. Written as DNA, the CDR3 is TGTGCCACCAGCAGCAATCGACGGACGGGCGATCAGCCCCAGCATTTT. Residues: CATSSNRRTGDQPQHF.

The J gene is TRBJ1-1, the V gene TRBV29-1; D not certain. Trimming removed 6 bases from V and 0 bases from J, with 14 bases in between. The CDR3 is made up of 14 amino acids. The germline V gene has CDR1 SQVTM and CDR2 ANQGSEA. CDR3 region: CSVATQDMNTEAFF. Here the CDR3 DNA reads TGCAGCGTGGCAACCCAGGATATGAACACTGAAGCTTTCTTT.

V and J are TRBV10-3 and TRBJ2-5; D unclear. Germline V gene sequence: CDR1 ENHRY, CDR2 SYGVKD. CDR3 size: 14 residues. Deletions cut 6 bases from V and 3 bases from J, with 14 bases between. The CDR3 protein is CAIRSDLPKETQYF. In DNA form, the CDR3 reads TGTGCCATCAGGTCGGACCTACCTAAAGAGACCCAGTACTTC.

The chain has TRBV20-1 and TRBJ2-7, with a tentative D call TRBD2 (6 bases). CDR1 DFQATT and CDR2 SNEGSKA come from the germline V gene (reference sequence). This CDR3 region has 15 residues. V was trimmed by 3 bases and J by 0 bases, leaving 15 bases between them. CDR3 bases: TGCAGTGCTAGGGCGGTAGCGACTAGCTCCTACGAGCAGTACTTC. Translation gives CSARAVATSSYEQYF.

Written as DNA, the CDR3 is TGTGCCAGCAGCCCGGACGTTGTTGGTGGCTACACCTTC. Translation gives CASSPDVVGGYTF. The chain is built from TRBV28 and TRBJ1-2; D remains ambiguous. Trimming left V 6 bases short and J 7 bases short, with 15 bases between. The germline gives CDR1 MDHEN, CDR2 SYDVKM. This CDR3 has 13 amino acids.